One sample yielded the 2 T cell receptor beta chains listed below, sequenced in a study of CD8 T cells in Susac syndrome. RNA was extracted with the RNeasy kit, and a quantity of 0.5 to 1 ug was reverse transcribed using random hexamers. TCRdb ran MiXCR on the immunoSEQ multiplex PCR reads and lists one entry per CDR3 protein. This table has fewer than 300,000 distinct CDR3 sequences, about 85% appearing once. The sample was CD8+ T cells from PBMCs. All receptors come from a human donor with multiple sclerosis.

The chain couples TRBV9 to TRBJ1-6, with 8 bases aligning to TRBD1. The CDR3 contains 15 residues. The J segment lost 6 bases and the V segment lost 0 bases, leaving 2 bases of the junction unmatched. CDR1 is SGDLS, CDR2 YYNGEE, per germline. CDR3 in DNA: TGTGCCAGCAGCGTAGACCAGGGGGCTAATTCACCCCTCCACTTT. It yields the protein CASSVDQGANSPLHF.

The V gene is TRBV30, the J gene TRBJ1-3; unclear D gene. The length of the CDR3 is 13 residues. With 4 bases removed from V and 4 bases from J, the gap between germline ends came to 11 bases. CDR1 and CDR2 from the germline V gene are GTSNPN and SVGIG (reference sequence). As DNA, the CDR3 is TGTGCCTGGACCTCGGACGGCGGAAACACCATATATTTT. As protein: CAWTSDGGNTIYF.